This T cell receptor (beta chain) was identified during a study of blood T cells in healthy people across ages. As for the study in general: Every two T cells gave about one barcoded beta molecule via template switching.

Study-level findings and limits: There was no known CMV status for donors, so expanded clonotype changes were possibly confounded.

The use of a sample-barcoded 5' primer and a J-beta primer mix characterized a second PCR of about 6 to 11 cycles. TCRdb fed the 5' RACE reads into MiXCR, producing one record per CDR3 protein. The sample consists of over 600,000 distinct CDR3 sequences, around 50% of them appearing once. Healthy Caucasian individuals from Russia aged roughly 6 to 95 served as donors. As for this clonotype: Its antigen is unknown.

The CDR3 length is 13 residues. In germline, CDR1 is SQVTM, CDR2 ANQGSEA. The clonotype originates from a man aged 40-49 years in good health. The sequenced sample consisted of blood. The J gene is TRBJ2-5, the V gene TRBV29-1; 8 bases fit TRBD1. The DNA end lines up better with TRBJ2-7; the J call may be wrong. The CDR3 bases are TGCAGCGTTGTTTCGGACAGGGTCCACGAGCAGTACTTC. Its translation is CSVVSDRVHEQYF.